This TCR beta chain was documented in a study of cytomegalovirus exposure and HLA in healthy donors (dated by TCRdb to the late 2010s). As for the study more broadly: An earlier analysis of approximately 640 of the donors reported more than 250 Gb of sequence data and around 110 million unique TCR beta sequences from 190 million or so T cells. Approximately 300 gigabases of sequencing data and roughly 90 million unique TCR sequences were included in an early release covering several hundred HLA-typed donors. Among the roughly 370 genotyped donors, about 85% belonged to the genetic ancestry cluster associated with self-reported Caucasian donors. The study was designed to test whether signatures of past pathogen exposure could be identified by cataloging public T cell receptors. The study used immunosequencing to profile the T cell repertoires of 670 or so subjects and linked those repertoires to cytomegalovirus serostatus. Besides the first cohort of hundreds of subjects, a separate validation cohort made up of about 120 different subjects was used. To predict cytomegalovirus infection status, the study brought together high-throughput TCR immunosequencing, statistical association of individual TCRs with disease status, and machine learning. A later analysis re-analyzed previously published TCR beta repertoires from approximately 670 donors and added high-resolution HLA genotyping to study TCR occurrence patterns. Rather than drawing on any new phenotypic data, the later analysis identified candidate immune exposures from TCR beta sequences and the way those sequences occurred across donors. An earlier analysis of 587 of the donors used high-throughput TCR beta sequencing to judge whether each TCR beta V gene segment behaved as functional or pseudogenic. Donor age, sex, ethnicity and CMV serostatus were compiled alongside the repertoire data. Genome-wide SNP genotypes for about 60% of the roughly 670 donors were used in a later genetic analysis, which treated that subset as a discovery cohort. All discovery cohort repertoires had been generated on a single sequencing platform. Both class I and class II loci were covered by HLA typing, at four-digit resolution. Typing coverage differed by locus: A, B, C, DRB1 and DQB1 were typed in about 629-640 donors, DQA1 in around 500, DPA1 in 600 to 610, and DPB1 in 450 to 480. About five DR-DQ haplotypes were treated as single units for association and clustering because of strong linkage in the cohort. Among about 400 genotyped donors of the cohort, an average of approximately 200,000 unique TCR beta nucleotide sequences was sequenced per donor, of which about 18% were non-productive. Results and caveats for the whole study, not just this receptor: Specific HLA alleles were associated with around 18,000 TCR beta sequences at a false discovery rate of 0.05 in a later analysis. A later analysis found that TCR association rates varied across HLA loci, with DRB1 alleles showing the most associated TCRs and HLA-C alleles the fewest. Most CMV-associated TCR beta chains appeared to be HLA-restricted in a later analysis, and the HLA associations seemed to be driven largely by CMV exposure. A further reported finding was that TCR beta sequences accurately predicted the HLA-A and HLA-B alleles for most subjects in the first cohort. Assigning TCR associations to individual alleles was difficult when HLA alleles, especially DR and DQ, strongly co-occurred. A group of highly shared sequence variants was considered likely to be a technical artifact of the sequencing pipeline. The authors suggested that the approach could potentially be extended to other disease states and immunological phenotypes. A later genetic analysis reported fewer N-insertions in productive TCRs among donors in an Asian-associated ancestry cluster than the roughly 670-donor mean. Most TCR sequences were seen in very few donors, while some public TCRs were found in many individuals. The study gave a list of over 150 TCR beta chains associated with cytomegalovirus. Broadly in line with IMGT annotations, most TCR beta V segments showed up in productive rearrangements about 87% or about 30% of the time in an earlier analysis of a few hundred of the donors. Some IMGT-functional V segments, including TRBV6-2 and TRBV6-3, could not be distinguished by the 87-base-pair reads and were therefore excluded. The cohort was sequenced for TCR beta chains only, and without alpha or paired-chain data the features that could be detected were limited. The classifier was reported to diagnose cytomegalovirus status with high specificity and sensitivity in both the original and validation cohorts. According to a later analysis, parvovirus B19, influenza, CMV and Epstein-Barr virus appeared linked to several top co-occurrence clusters. In vitro tests confirmed that a few of the cytomegalovirus-associated TCR beta chains recognize cytomegalovirus antigens. HLA typing was unavailable for some donors at each locus, so association tests used only the typed subset. The earlier analysis of 587 of the donors excluded fewer than 20 rarely observed V segments, including chromosome 9 orphons, because counts were too low. Correlated functional status among segregating V segments might reflect linkage disequilibrium, but an unknown experimental factor could not be ruled out. Roughly uniform sequencing depth across donors was assumed in presence/absence analyses, although this assumption may not hold. The only immune exposure information available for the cohort was CMV serostatus. Compared with equally common non-associated chains, HLA-associated TCR beta chains in a later analysis were more clonally expanded and had lower generation probabilities. An association between a missense DCLRE1C variant and V-gene and J-gene trimming of TCR beta chains was found in a later genetic analysis and replicated in an independent cohort.

The library was built by means of the immunoSEQ multiplex PCR assay. A mixture of 60 forward primers for TCR Vbeta segments and 13 reverse primers for TCR Jbeta segments was used in the multiplex PCR. The CDR3 region of rearranged TCR beta genes was amplified from genomic DNA by a multiplex PCR assay. On the Illumina HiSeq System, the amplified TCR beta libraries were sequenced as 87-base-pair reads. Concerning the study's data processing: Across the 500 to 700 repertoires, a later analysis counted tens of millions of unique TCR beta chains, roughly 11 million of which were shared by at least two donors. Raw reads were error-corrected and collapsed into unique sequences by a nearest-neighbor algorithm in which closely related sequences were merged to remove PCR and sequencing errors. To assign V, D and J gene segments, CDR3 sequences were aligned to IMGT reference sequences. For a sequence to be retained, at least a six-nucleotide match to both a V gene segment and a J gene segment was required. A rearrangement was called productive if the CDR3 had no stop codons and remained in frame with V and J, and every other rearrangement was called non-productive. Following IMGT convention, CDR3 was defined as the stretch from the second conserved V-encoded cysteine to the conserved J-encoded phenylalanine. The earlier analysis of roughly 590 of the donors excluded sequences that lacked an unambiguous match to a single V gene segment. An earlier analysis of under 750 of the donors called V segments functional above 56.7% productive rearrangements and segregating when the between-donor standard deviation exceeded 5%. A statistical classification framework was built to diagnose cytomegalovirus status from the catalog of TCR beta chain sequences. A later analysis assigned V and J genes by comparing TCR nucleotide sequences with IMGT/GENE-DB human TR gene sequences. In a later analysis, CDR3 sequences and most-parsimonious VDJ recombination scenarios were assigned using the TCRdist pipeline. In a later analysis, every TCR beta chain was defined by the combination of its CDR3 amino acid sequence and its V-gene family, and reads without a unique V-gene family were dropped. To address suspected cross-contamination and a sequencing artifact, a later analysis removed under 600 highly shared, low-generation-probability nucleotide sequences. In a later analysis, a clonal expansion index for each public chain was calculated from normalized within-repertoire ranks of inferred template counts. In a later analysis, generation probabilities were computed using a VDJ recombination model fitted to out-of-frame rearrangements, and the results were checked against IGoR. Hypergeometric tests were used in a later analysis to score TCR-TCR, TCR-HLA and TCR-CMV co-occurrence, with a repertoire-size bias correction applied to the TCR pairs. A later analysis estimated false discovery rates by permuting HLA or CMV assignments 20 times. In a later analysis, co-occurring TCRs were grouped using DBSCAN, and TCRdist sequence similarity was added for clustering within HLA-allele-positive subsets. For co-occurrence clustering, repertoires with fewer than 30,000 or more than 120,000 public chains were excluded, along with a handful of repertoires with anomalous nucleotide sharing. The table was pulled from immuneACCESS by TCRdb, which kept in-frame rearrangements only. Such tables lose some clones; where checked, under half of the loss comes from unresolved V genes, and the rest has no known cause. Clonal size and the V and J genes are those of that table, whereas D and trimming came from the DNA. In all, the sample holds about 130,000 clones, and around 72% of those were seen once. Approximately 4% of the sample comes from the top ten.

On this clone: It lacks a known antigen. No much larger clone is present one base from it, and per-base qualities are unavailable.

The germline V gene (reference sequence) specifies SGHNT as CDR1 and YYREEE as CDR2. Measured from the cysteine to the phenylalanine, the CDR3 is 15 residues long. Only the CDR3 region is kept as DNA, spanning 45 bases read in frame from base 1. The cohort was made up of approximately 670 healthy bone marrow donors. At the time of sampling, all cohort members were nominally healthy, though unrecorded immune exposures were likely present. The donor was CMV seropositive and was included in the group of 250 to 300 seropositive cohort members. A peripheral blood sample was provided by each donor, and peripheral blood mononuclear cells were used for TCR beta sequencing. Genomic DNA extraction from the blood cell samples was performed with the Qiagen DNeasy Blood Extraction Kit.

Sequencing was performed on PBMCs. The chain couples TRBV5-4 to TRBJ2-5; 8 central nucleotides agree with TRBD1. The J call may be incorrect, as the DNA end agrees better with TRBJ2-7. The clonotype originates from a man aged 18 to 29 in good health and CMV-seropositive. CDR3 region: CASSSGGQATYEQYF. The nucleotide sequence reads TGTGCCAGCAGCTCCGGGGGACAGGCTACCTACGAGCAGTACTTC.